This T cell receptor (beta chain) was captured in a study of sequential checkpoint blockade in melanoma. For the study at large: Matched biopsies came pretreatment and at week 13 for about two dozen patients.

Sequencing used immunoSEQ multiplex PCR; TCRdb keeps in-frame clones, though not all of them. This table holds about 7,000 clones, 25% to 35% found once. Treatment of the sample: randomized to nivolumab then ipilimumab (arm A) or the reverse (arm B). The material was tumor tissue (inferred from file names), obtained from a patient given nivolumab and ipilimumab in sequence. The receptor was isolated from a human donor with melanoma.

DNA of the CDR3: TGTGCTAGTGGTCCCTCTCCGGGAGTCTATGGCTACACCTTC. It encodes CASGPSPGVYGYTF. J is TRBJ1-2 and V is TRBV12-5, with D hard to call. Deletions cut 5 bases from V and 4 bases from J, with 14 bases between. The germline gives CDR1 LGHNT, CDR2 FRNRAP. The CDR3 totals 14 residues. The full variable domain, rest sourced from reference TRBV12-5 and TRBJ1-2, is DARVTQTPRHKVTEMGQEVTMRCQPILGHNTVFWYRQTMMQGLELLAYFRNRAPLDDSGMPKDRFSAEMPDATLATLKIQPSEPRDSAVYFCASGPSPGVYGYTFGSGTRLTVV.